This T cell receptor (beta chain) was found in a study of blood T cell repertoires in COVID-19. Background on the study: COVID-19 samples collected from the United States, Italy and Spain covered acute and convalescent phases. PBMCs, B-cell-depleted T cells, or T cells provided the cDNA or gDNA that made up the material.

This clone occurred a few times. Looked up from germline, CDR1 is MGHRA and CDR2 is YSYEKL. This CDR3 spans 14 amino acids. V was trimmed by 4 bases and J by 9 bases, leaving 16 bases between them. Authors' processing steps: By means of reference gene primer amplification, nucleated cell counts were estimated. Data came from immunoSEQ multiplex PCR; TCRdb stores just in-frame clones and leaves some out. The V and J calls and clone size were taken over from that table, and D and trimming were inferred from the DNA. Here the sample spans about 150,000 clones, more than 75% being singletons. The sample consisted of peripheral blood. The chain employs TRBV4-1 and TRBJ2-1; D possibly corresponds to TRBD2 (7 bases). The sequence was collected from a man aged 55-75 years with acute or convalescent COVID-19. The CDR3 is CASSPRGGQGEQFF. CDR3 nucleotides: TGCGCCAGCAGCCCAAGGGGGGGGCAGGGTGAGCAGTTCTTC.